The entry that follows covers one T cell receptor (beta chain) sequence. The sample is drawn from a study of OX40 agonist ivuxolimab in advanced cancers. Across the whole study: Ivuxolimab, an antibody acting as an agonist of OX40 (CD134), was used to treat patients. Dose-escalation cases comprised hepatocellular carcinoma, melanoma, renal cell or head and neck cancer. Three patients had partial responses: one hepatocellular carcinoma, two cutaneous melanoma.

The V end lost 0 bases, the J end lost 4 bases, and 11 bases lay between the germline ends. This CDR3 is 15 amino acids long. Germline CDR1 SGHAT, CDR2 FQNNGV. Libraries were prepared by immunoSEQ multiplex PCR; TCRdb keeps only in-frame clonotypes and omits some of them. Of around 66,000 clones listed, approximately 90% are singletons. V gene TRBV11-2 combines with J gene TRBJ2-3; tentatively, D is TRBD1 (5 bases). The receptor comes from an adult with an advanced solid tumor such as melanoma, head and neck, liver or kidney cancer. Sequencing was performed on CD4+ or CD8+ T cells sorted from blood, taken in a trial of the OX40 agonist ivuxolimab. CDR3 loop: CASSLDVGLPDTQYF. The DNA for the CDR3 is TGTGCCAGCAGCTTAGATGTGGGGCTCCCAGATACGCAGTATTTT.